Sequencing of this T cell receptor beta chain was carried out in a study of CD8 T cells in ankylosing spondylitis. Findings of the study overall: Among TCR beta sequences, a motif of eight or nine highly homologous variants appeared characteristic of ankylosing spondylitis blood. Significant enrichment of disease-linked clones was reportedly seen in matched ankylosing spondylitis synovial fluid. A subset of motif variants has previously been described in the synovial fluid and blood of reactive arthritis.

Many counts were recorded for this clonotype. Its matching antigen is unknown. Compared with germline, one end of the junction differs, possibly owing to a read error. The CDR3 loop spans 16 amino acids. From germline, CDR1 is SSHAT and CDR2 FNYEAQ (reference sequence). Libraries for TCR beta were made by quantitative 5'-RACE with molecular barcodes. Each CDR3 protein gets one entry after TCRdb re-called the 5' RACE reads with MiXCR. The sample has 230,000 or so distinct CDR3 sequences, roughly 18% seen once. The TCR comes from a male donor with ankylosing spondylitis or in good health (not recorded which). The rearrangement uses TRBV7-7 and TRBJ2-1, with a weak D call TRBD2 (6 bases). What was sequenced was blood, either unsorted or a sorted T cell fraction (not recorded which). CDR3 region: CASSLAPGTSYNEQFF. The DNA for the CDR3 is TGTGCTAGCAGCTTAGCCCCCGGGACTTCCTACAATGAGCAGTTCTTC.